The 5 T cell receptor beta chains below were found in one sample sequenced in a study of shared clonotypes between healthy human individuals. Naive CD8 cells comprised CD45RO-negative, CCR7-positively selected cells, excluding terminally differentiated effector memory CD45RA+ cells. The method was immunoSEQ multiplex PCR; TCRdb's version includes in-frame clones alone and lacks a portion of them. The sample has 2 million to 2.5 million clones; roughly 91% are singletons. The sample consisted of naive CD8+ T cells from PBMCs. The receptors here all came from a man between 18 and 35 years old in good health. Some clones in this sample may be carry-over from other donors' samples.

This rearrangement joins TRBV9 to TRBJ2-1; D not certain. Trimming took off 4 bases at V and 10 bases at J, with 9 bases between the two ends. Germline V gene data show CDR1 as SGDLS and CDR2 as YYNGEE. The CDR3 has 11 amino acids. The DNA for the CDR3 is TGTGCCAGCAGCTCTCGAGTGGAGCAGTTCTTC. Residues: CASSSRVEQFF.

The gene calls are TRBV11-2 and TRBJ1-1; 10 positions match TRBD1. The V gene's germline CDR1 is SGHAT and CDR2 FQNNGV. Germline trimming cut 2 bases from V and 0 bases from J; bases unmatched to any gene: 9. The CDR3 extends over 18 amino acids. The CDR3 here is CASSLYSRGQGMNTEAFF. CDR3 nucleotide sequence: TGTGCCAGCAGCTTATATTCCCGGGGACAGGGGATGAACACTGAAGCTTTCTTT.

This chain uses TRBV28 with TRBJ2-2; weak D call: TRBD2 (6 bases). CDR3 length: 18 amino acids. Germline CDR1 MDHEN, CDR2 SYDVKM. V lost 4 bases to trimming and J lost 5 bases, with 23 bases between them. CDR3 protein: CASSWPRERLMRTGELFF. The CDR3 DNA reads TGTGCCAGCAGTTGGCCTCGGGAGCGCCTGATGAGGACCGGGGAGCTGTTTTTT.

The table lists this clone with a count of one. V and J are TRBV27 and TRBJ2-1, with D perhaps matching TRBD2 (6 bases). Germline V lookup: CDR1 MNHEY, CDR2 SMNVEV (reference sequence). Trimming left V 5 bases short and J 5 bases short, with 16 bases between. This CDR3 has 15 amino acids. This CDR3 reads CASSPGEASDNEQFF. The DNA for the CDR3 is TGTGCCAGCAGTCCGGGGGAGGCTAGCGACAATGAGCAGTTCTTC.

This CDR3 is CASSLRTSGRATDTQYF. The CDR3 coding sequence is TGTGCCAGCAGCCTACGGACTAGCGGGAGGGCCACAGATACGCAGTATTTT. V and J are TRBV4-2 and TRBJ2-3; 15 bases are a match to TRBD2. The CDR3 consists of 17 residues. Germline trimming cut 4 bases from V and 2 bases from J; bases unmatched to any gene: 4. Germline V CDR1 and CDR2: LGHNA, YNFKEQ.